The next 19 T cell receptor beta chains were all read from a single sample in a study of cytomegalovirus exposure and HLA in healthy donors. PCR used 60 Vbeta primers and 13 Jbeta primers. Some clones are missing from TCRdb's copy, which holds only in-frame ones; the method was immunoSEQ multiplex PCR. The sample yields under 200,000 clones, approximately 59% seen once. The sample comprised PBMCs. The receptors come from a man aged 35 to 55 in good health and CMV-seronegative.

In this sample, this clone turned up a few times. The chain recombines TRBV5-4 with TRBJ1-1, with a tentative D call TRBD1 (6 bases). CDR3 length: 14 amino acids. The V end lost 4 bases, the J end lost 6 bases, and 16 bases lay between the germline ends. In germline, CDR1 is SGHNT, CDR2 YYREEE (reference sequence). CDR3 DNA sequence: TGTGCCAGCAGCCCCCCCACAGGGAGGGCTGAAGCTTTCTTT. Residues: CASSPPTGRAEAFF.

The V and J genes are TRBV29-1 and TRBJ1-1; weak D call: TRBD1 (5 bases). Trimming left V 7 bases short and J 7 bases short, with 22 bases between. The CDR3 sequence is 14 residues long. In germline, CDR1 is SQVTM, CDR2 ANQGSEA. CDR3: CSAGGGRGVIEAFF. CDR3 coding DNA: TGCAGCGCTGGCGGGGGGAGGGGTGTTATTGAAGCTTTCTTT.

J is TRBJ2-2 and V is TRBV7-2; TRBD1 matches 10 bases. In germline, CDR1 is SGHTA, CDR2 FQGNSA. This CDR3 contains 17 residues. Trimming removed 4 bases from V and 3 bases from J; junction bases left unmatched: 8. CDR3 nucleotide sequence: TGTGCCAGCAGCTCCACTCCCGGGACAGGGGACACCGGGGAGCTGTTTTTT. As protein: CASSSTPGTGDTGELFF.

The chain's CDR3 is CASSLGQGYWPQHF. The CDR3, as DNA: TGTGCCAGCAGCCTGGGACAGGGGTATTGGCCCCAGCATTTT. The genes are TRBV7-2 and TRBJ1-5; 10 positions match TRBD1. With V trimmed by 5 bases and J by 9 bases, 7 bases remained unmatched. The CDR3 consists of 14 residues. Per the germline V gene, CDR1 is SGHTA and CDR2 is FQGNSA.

This clone has just a few counts. The chain links TRBV5-1 to TRBJ2-3; tentatively, D is TRBD1 (6 bases). Germline V gene sequence: CDR1 SGHRS, CDR2 YFSETQ. The CDR3 length is 14 residues. Trimming removed 0 bases from V and 5 bases from J, with 10 bases in between. DNA for the CDR3: TGCGCCAGCAGCTTGGTAACAGGGAAAGATACGCAGTATTTT. Protein sequence: CASSLVTGKDTQYF.

The V gene is TRBV6-5, the J gene TRBJ2-3; 9 bases line up with TRBD2. The length of the CDR3 is 14 residues. In germline, CDR1 is MNHEY, CDR2 SVGAGI. V shed 4 bases, J shed 3 bases, and the junction held 2 bases outside the gene matches. In DNA, the CDR3 is TGTGCCAGCAGTTTAGCGGGAGCGACAGATACGCAGTATTTT. This encodes CASSLAGATDTQYF.

The gene calls are TRBV12-5 and TRBJ2-7; maybe TRBD1 (7 bases). Germline lookup yields CDR1 LGHNT and CDR2 FRNRAP. The CDR3 consists of 18 residues. V lost 1 base and J 4 bases, leaving 23 bases between the germline ends. Written as DNA, the CDR3 is TGTGCTAGTGGTTTGGCCAGACAGGGAGCTAGCGCCTTTTACGAGCAGTACTTC. This gives the protein CASGLARQGASAFYEQYF.

This chain joins TRBV6-6 and TRBJ2-1; no reliable D call. Germline V CDR1 and CDR2: MNHNY, SVGAGI (reference sequence). The CDR3 consists of 13 residues. Trimming left V 4 bases short and J 3 bases short, with 7 bases between. The CDR3 DNA follows: TGTGCCAGCAGTTTGGAGATCTACAATGAGCAGTTCTTC. Protein product: CASSLEIYNEQFF.

The chain recombines TRBV5-6 with TRBJ2-5, with a possible D match to TRBD1 (6 bases). Germline V gene sequence: CDR1 SGHDT, CDR2 YYEEEE. V lost 2 bases, J lost 5 bases, and 13 bases lay in between. This CDR3 region has 14 residues. The CDR3: CASSFLGARETQYF. CDR3 nucleotide sequence: TGTGCCAGCAGCTTTTTGGGGGCACGGGAGACCCAGTACTTC.

The V call is TRBV14, the J call TRBJ2-1, with TRBD2 matching 7 bases. The CDR3 spans 17 residues. In germline, CDR1 is SGHDN, CDR2 FVKESK. The V and J ends lost 0 bases and 3 bases, in that order; junction bases with no gene match: 8. The CDR3 loop is CASSQDRGDSDYNEQFF. For the CDR3, the DNA is TGTGCCAGCAGCCAAGATCGGGGGGACTCAGACTACAATGAGCAGTTCTTC. The variable domain in full, with the rest retrieved from reference TRBV14 and TRBJ2-1, is EAGVTQFPSHSVIEKGQTVTLRCDPISGHDNLYWYRRVMGKEIKFLLHFVKESKQDESGMPNNRFLAERTGGTYSTLKVQPAELEDSGVYFCASSQDRGDSDYNEQFFGPGTRLTVL.

The genes are TRBV29-1 and TRBJ2-7; 9 bases line up with TRBD1. V dropped 0 bases and J dropped 4; count of bases not matched to a gene: 7. CDR1 and CDR2 (germline): SQVTM, ANQGSEA. The CDR3 length is 15 residues. CDR3 coding DNA: TGCAGCGTTGAAGAGGGGGGACAGGGAGGTTACGAGCAGTACTTC. Translated, it gives CSVEEGGQGGYEQYF.

The chain recombines TRBV27 with TRBJ2-7, with TRBD1 matching over 7 bases. V shed 7 bases and J 3 bases; nucleotides not matched to a gene: 9. The CDR3 has 14 residues. Germline V gene sequence: CDR1 MNHEY, CDR2 SMNVEV (reference sequence). CDR3 region: CASTSGQDLYEQYF. CDR3 bases: TGTGCCAGCACTTCCGGACAGGATCTCTACGAGCAGTACTTC.

This chain uses TRBV19 with TRBJ2-3; D is perhaps TRBD2 (6 bases). The CDR3 is made up of 15 amino acids. Trimming removed 5 bases from V and 2 bases from J, with 14 bases in between. Per the germline V gene, CDR1 is LNHDA and CDR2 is SQIVND (reference sequence). CDR3 region: CASSPLGGITDTQYF. The CDR3 DNA sequence: TGTGCCAGTAGTCCCCTCGGCGGGATCACAGATACGCAGTATTTT.

This clone was observed a handful of times. The CDR3 spells CASSYGAVNAGGYTF. The CDR3 bases are TGTGCCAGCAGTTACGGAGCGGTTAACGCCGGTGGCTACACCTTC. The chain is built from TRBV6-5 and TRBJ1-2; the D is unclear. This CDR3 has 15 amino acids. V lost 2 bases, J lost 7 bases, and 17 bases lay in between. Germline CDR1 is MNHEY and CDR2 is SVGAGI.

J is TRBJ1-2 and V is TRBV28; no reliable D call. Germline loops: CDR1 MDHEN, CDR2 SYDVKM. V lost 3 bases, J lost 1 base, and 3 bases lay in between. The CDR3 length is 12 residues. The DNA of the CDR3 is TGTGCCAGCAGTTTCGTTAACTATGGCTACACCTTC. Translation gives CASSFVNYGYTF.

The V call is TRBV29-1, the J call TRBJ2-1; unclear D gene. The CDR3 is 13 amino acids. Trimming removed 6 bases at V and 3 bases at J, with 12 bases between. CDR1 is SQVTM and CDR2 is ANQGSEA in the germline V gene. DNA of the CDR3: TGCAGCGTAAGTGGGCGTAACTACAATGAGCAGTTCTTC. Translating gives CSVSGRNYNEQFF.

This chain joins TRBV7-9 and TRBJ1-1; no clear D gene. V was clipped by 1 base and J by 8 bases, with 8 bases between them. This CDR3 contains 12 residues. Germline CDR1 is SEHNR and CDR2 is FQNEAQ (reference sequence). In DNA, the CDR3 is TGTGCCAGCAGCTTAGGAGACGGGGAAGCTTTCTTT. Its protein product is CASSLGDGEAFF.

J is TRBJ2-5 and V is TRBV7-2, with TRBD2 identical over 7 bases. V lost 5 bases and J lost 2; bases outside the gene matches: 8. In germline, CDR1 is SGHTA, CDR2 FQGNSA. The CDR3 runs 15 residues. In nucleotides, the CDR3 is TGTGCCAGCAGCACTGGGACTATGTGGCAAGAGACCCAGTACTTC. The encoded protein is CASSTGTMWQETQYF. Full variable domain (outside the CDR3, taken from reference TRBV7-2 and TRBJ2-5): GAGVSQSPSNKVTEKGKDVELRCDPISGHTALYWYRQSLGQGLEFLIYFQGNSAPDKSGLPSDRFSAERTGGSVSTLTIQRTQQEDSAVYLCASSTGTMWQETQYFGPGTRLLVL.

This clone came up a few times. The chain recombines TRBV5-6 with TRBJ2-7; no reliable D call. V was trimmed by 4 bases and J by 2 bases, leaving 7 bases between them. The CDR3 consists of 12 residues. Germline assignment: CDR1 SGHDT and CDR2 YYEEEE. Here the CDR3 reads CASSLQPYEQYF. The CDR3 DNA sequence: TGTGCCAGCAGCCTACAGCCCTACGAGCAGTACTTC. Together with reference TRBV5-6 and TRBJ2-7, the CDR3 gives the full variable domain: DAGVTQSPTHLIKTRGQQVTLRCSPKSGHDTVSWYQQALGQGPQFIFQYYEEEERQRGNFPDRFSGHQFPNYSSELNVNALLLGDSALYLCASSLQPYEQYFGPGTRLTVT.